In this sample, the clone carrying this T cell receptor beta chain turned up a few times. The CDR3 covers 14 residues. J gave up 11 bases and V 1 base, and 7 bases lay outside the gene matches. Germline CDR1 LNHNV, CDR2 YYDKDF (reference sequence). TCRdb re-called the RT-PCR reads with MiXCR, one entry per CDR3 protein. Of about 700,000 distinct CDR3 sequences in the sample, approximately 15% were seen once. The chain joins TRBV15 to TRBJ2-3; 9 bases are shared with TRBD2. Sample: memory CD4+ T cells from blood. The sequence was collected from a female donor in good health, serving as a healthy control. DNA of the CDR3: TGTGCCACCAGCAGAGTTCAGCGGGAGGCCCTGCAGTATTTT. As protein: CATSRVQREALQYF.